This T cell receptor beta chain was profiled in a study of cytomegalovirus exposure and HLA in healthy donors (TCRdb year 2017). Broadly, across the study: According to an earlier analysis of around 600 of the donors, 150 million to 200 million T cells yielded 90 million to 130 million unique TCR beta sequences and less than 300 Gb of sequence data. An early release that covered fewer than 800 HLA-typed donors contained 300 to 350 gigabases of sequencing data and approximately 85 million unique TCR sequences. The genetic ancestry cluster associated with self-reported Caucasian donors included roughly four fifths of the 398 genotyped donors. The aim of the study was to test whether cataloging public T cell receptors could identify signatures of past pathogen exposure. The T cell repertoires of some 670 subjects were profiled by immunosequencing and related to cytomegalovirus serostatus. Besides the first cohort of 550 to 750 subjects, a separate validation cohort made up of 120 or so different subjects was used. High-throughput TCR immunosequencing, statistical association of individual TCRs with disease status, and machine learning were combined to predict cytomegalovirus infection status. To study patterns of TCR occurrence, a later analysis re-analyzed previously published TCR beta repertoires from just over 650 donors and added high-resolution HLA genotyping. The later analysis used no new phenotypic data to find candidate immune exposures, relying instead on TCR beta sequences and their occurrence across donors. An earlier analysis of approximately 580 of the donors used high-throughput TCR beta sequencing to judge whether each TCR beta V gene segment behaved as functional or pseudogenic. Donor age, sex, ethnicity and CMV serostatus were collected together with the repertoire data. In a later genetic analysis, genome-wide SNP genotypes for about 60% of the 666 donors were used, and that subset was treated as a discovery cohort. Every repertoire in the discovery cohort had been generated on one and the same sequencing platform. Both class I and class II loci were covered by HLA typing, at four-digit resolution. The number of donors typed differed by locus, with roughly 620-630 for A, B, C, DRB1 and DQB1, approximately 500 for DQA1, 606 for DPA1, and some 470 for DPB1. Because of strong linkage in the cohort, roughly five DR-DQ haplotypes were treated as single units for association and clustering. Across some 400 genotyped donors of the cohort, an average of approximately 200,000 unique TCR beta nucleotide sequences per donor were sequenced, and roughly 17% of those sequences were non-productive. Study-wide findings and limitations: In an earlier analysis of more than 500 of the donors, most TCR beta V segments appeared in productive rearrangements about 87% or about 30% of the time, broadly matching IMGT annotations. For the cohort, immune exposure information was limited to CMV serostatus. According to a later analysis, TCR association rates differed among HLA loci, with DRB1 alleles showing the most associated TCRs and HLA-C alleles showing the fewest. Because counts were too low, roughly 17 rarely observed V segments, including chromosome 9 orphons, were left out of the earlier analysis of some 640 of the donors. Assigning TCR associations to individual alleles was difficult when HLA alleles, especially DR and DQ, strongly co-occurred. A later analysis associated some 17,000 TCR beta sequences with specific HLA alleles at a false discovery rate of 0.05. The authors suggested that the approach could potentially be extended to other disease states and immunological phenotypes. Correlated functional status among segregating V segments might reflect linkage disequilibrium, but an unknown experimental factor could not be ruled out. Because HLA typing was unavailable for some donors at each locus, only the typed subset was used in association tests. In a later analysis, HLA-associated TCR beta chains showed more clonal expansion and lower generation probabilities than non-associated chains that were equally common. Only TCR beta chains were sequenced in this cohort, and the absence of alpha or paired-chain data limited detectable features. The classifier was reported to diagnose cytomegalovirus status with high specificity and sensitivity in both the original cohort and the validation cohort. An association between a missense DCLRE1C variant and V-gene and J-gene trimming of TCR beta chains was found in a later genetic analysis and replicated in an independent cohort. The sequencing pipeline was judged likely to have produced a cluster of highly shared sequence variants as a technical artifact. According to a later analysis, parvovirus B19, influenza, CMV and Epstein-Barr virus appeared linked to several top co-occurrence clusters. A later genetic analysis reported fewer N-insertions in productive TCRs among donors in an Asian-associated ancestry cluster than the roughly 720-donor mean. Presence/absence analyses assumed roughly uniform sequencing depth across donors, an assumption that may not hold. A later analysis found that most CMV-associated TCR beta chains appeared HLA-restricted, with HLA associations seemingly driven largely by CMV exposure. A few of the identified cytomegalovirus-associated TCR beta chains were confirmed in vitro to be specific for cytomegalovirus antigens. A further reported finding was that TCR beta sequences accurately predicted the HLA-A and HLA-B alleles for most subjects in the first cohort. Some IMGT-functional V segments, including TRBV6-2 and TRBV6-3, could not be told apart with the 87-base-pair reads, so those segments were excluded. While some public TCRs were present in many individuals, most TCR sequences turned up only very rarely across donors. The study listed over 150 TCR beta chains as associated with cytomegalovirus.

The junction shows trimming of 4 bases on V and 8 bases on J, plus 23 bases between the germline ends. Reading the germline V gene (reference sequence) gives CDR1 LNHDA and CDR2 SQIVND. Reading from cysteine to phenylalanine, the CDR3 counts 16 amino acids. The retained sequence is limited to the CDR3, 48 bases, with the frame set at the first base. The library came from the immunoSEQ multiplex PCR assay. For the multiplex PCR, a mixture combining 60 forward primers for TCR Vbeta segments and 13 reverse primers for TCR Jbeta segments was used. Amplification of the CDR3 region of rearranged TCR beta genes was performed with a multiplex PCR assay on genomic DNA. The amplified TCR beta libraries were sequenced on the Illumina HiSeq System as 87-base-pair reads. In the original analysis: A later analysis counted tens of millions of unique TCR beta chains across the roughly 700 repertoires, and roughly 9.9 million of these chains were shared by at least two donors. Raw reads were error-corrected and collapsed into unique sequences with a nearest-neighbor algorithm that merged closely related sequences to remove PCR and sequencing errors. To assign V, D and J gene segments, CDR3 sequences were aligned to IMGT reference sequences. For a sequence to be retained, at least a six-nucleotide match to both a V gene segment and a J gene segment was required. A rearrangement was called productive if the CDR3 had no stop codons and remained in frame with V and J, and every other rearrangement was called non-productive. CDR3 was defined by IMGT convention, running from the second conserved V-encoded cysteine to the conserved J-encoded phenylalanine. The earlier analysis of 587 of the donors excluded sequences that lacked an unambiguous match to a single V gene segment. An earlier analysis of under 750 of the donors called V segments functional above 56.7% productive rearrangements and segregating when the between-donor standard deviation exceeded 5%. To diagnose cytomegalovirus status from the catalog of TCR beta chain sequences, a statistical classification framework was built. V and J gene assignment, in a later analysis, came from comparing TCR nucleotide sequences with IMGT/GENE-DB human TR gene sequences. Using the TCRdist pipeline, a later analysis assigned CDR3 sequences along with most-parsimonious VDJ recombination scenarios. In a later analysis, every TCR beta chain was defined by the combination of its CDR3 amino acid sequence and its V-gene family, and reads without a unique V-gene family were dropped. In a later analysis, 500 to 700 highly shared, low-generation-probability nucleotide sequences were removed to address suspected cross-contamination and a sequencing artifact. In a later analysis, a clonal expansion index for each public chain was calculated from normalized within-repertoire ranks of inferred template counts. Generation probabilities in a later analysis came from a VDJ recombination model fitted to out-of-frame rearrangements, and those results were checked against IGoR. In a later analysis, TCR-TCR, TCR-HLA and TCR-CMV co-occurrence was scored with hypergeometric tests, and a repertoire-size bias correction was applied to TCR pairs. A later analysis estimated false discovery rates by permuting HLA or CMV assignments 20 times. In a later analysis, co-occurring TCRs were grouped using DBSCAN, and TCRdist sequence similarity was added for clustering within HLA-allele-positive subsets. Repertoires with fewer than 30,000 or more than 120,000 public chains, plus five repertoires with anomalous nucleotide sharing, were excluded from co-occurrence clustering. Imported from immuneACCESS, the table was reduced by TCRdb to in-frame sequences with V and J called. These copies leave out some clones; in studies compared against another copy, an unresolved V gene accounts for under half, and the cause of the remainder is not known. V, J and clone size reflect that table, while D and trimming were determined from the DNA. The table for this sample records some 43,000 clones. Approximately 1.7% of the sample is in the top ten clones.

In regard to this clone: Its antigen remains unidentified.

The cohort comprised some 700 healthy bone marrow donors. At the time of sampling, all cohort members were nominally healthy, though unrecorded immune exposures were likely present. The donor was CMV seronegative and belonged to the group of several hundred seronegative cohort members. A peripheral blood sample was collected from each donor, and TCR beta sequencing was performed on peripheral blood mononuclear cells. Genomic DNA was extracted from the blood cell samples with the Qiagen DNeasy Blood Extraction Kit. This clonotype was obtained from a woman aged 25-40 years in good health and CMV-seronegative. The chain is encoded by TRBV19 joined to TRBJ1-2; TRBD1 is possibly the D segment (5 matching bases). Sequences were obtained from PBMCs. CDR3 protein: CASSTPDRSPGEGYTF. The DNA sequence is given as TGTGCCAGTAGTACGCCAGACAGATCGCCTGGAGAGGGCTACACCTTC.